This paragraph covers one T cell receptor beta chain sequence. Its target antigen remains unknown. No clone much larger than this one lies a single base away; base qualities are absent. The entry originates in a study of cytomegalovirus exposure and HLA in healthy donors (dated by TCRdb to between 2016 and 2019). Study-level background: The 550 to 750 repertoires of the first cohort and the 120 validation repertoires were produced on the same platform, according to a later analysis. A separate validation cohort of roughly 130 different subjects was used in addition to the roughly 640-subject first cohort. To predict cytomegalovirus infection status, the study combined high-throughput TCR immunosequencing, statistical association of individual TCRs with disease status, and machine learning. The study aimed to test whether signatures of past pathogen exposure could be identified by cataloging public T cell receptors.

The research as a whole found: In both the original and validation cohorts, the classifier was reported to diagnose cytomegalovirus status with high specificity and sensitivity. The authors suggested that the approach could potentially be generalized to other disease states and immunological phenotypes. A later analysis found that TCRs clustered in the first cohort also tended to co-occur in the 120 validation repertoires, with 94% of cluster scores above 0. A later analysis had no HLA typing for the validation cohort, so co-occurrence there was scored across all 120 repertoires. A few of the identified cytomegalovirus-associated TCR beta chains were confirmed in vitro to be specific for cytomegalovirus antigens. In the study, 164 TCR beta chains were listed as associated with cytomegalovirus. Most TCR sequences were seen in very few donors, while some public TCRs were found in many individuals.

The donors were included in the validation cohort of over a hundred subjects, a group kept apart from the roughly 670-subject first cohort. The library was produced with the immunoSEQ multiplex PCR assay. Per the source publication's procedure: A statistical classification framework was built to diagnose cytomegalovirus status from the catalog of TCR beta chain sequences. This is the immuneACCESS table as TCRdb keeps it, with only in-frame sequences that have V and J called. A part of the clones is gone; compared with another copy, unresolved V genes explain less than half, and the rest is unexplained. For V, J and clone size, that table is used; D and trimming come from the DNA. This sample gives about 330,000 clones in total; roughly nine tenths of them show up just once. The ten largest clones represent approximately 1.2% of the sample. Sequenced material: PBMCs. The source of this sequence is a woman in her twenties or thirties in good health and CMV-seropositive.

The DNA sequence is TGTGCCAGCTCACCAGCAAACGGTGAAGCTTTCTTT. Its coded protein is CASSPANGEAFF. The V gene is TRBV18 and the J gene is TRBJ1-1, with the D gene too uncertain to name. From the germline V gene, CDR1 is KGHSH and CDR2 is LQKENI. Its CDR3 holds 12 amino acids, cysteine through phenylalanine. Solely the CDR3 DNA is kept, with 36 bases framed from the first base. Trimming at the junction amounts to 2 bases on V and 7 bases on J, and the germline ends lie 8 bases apart.